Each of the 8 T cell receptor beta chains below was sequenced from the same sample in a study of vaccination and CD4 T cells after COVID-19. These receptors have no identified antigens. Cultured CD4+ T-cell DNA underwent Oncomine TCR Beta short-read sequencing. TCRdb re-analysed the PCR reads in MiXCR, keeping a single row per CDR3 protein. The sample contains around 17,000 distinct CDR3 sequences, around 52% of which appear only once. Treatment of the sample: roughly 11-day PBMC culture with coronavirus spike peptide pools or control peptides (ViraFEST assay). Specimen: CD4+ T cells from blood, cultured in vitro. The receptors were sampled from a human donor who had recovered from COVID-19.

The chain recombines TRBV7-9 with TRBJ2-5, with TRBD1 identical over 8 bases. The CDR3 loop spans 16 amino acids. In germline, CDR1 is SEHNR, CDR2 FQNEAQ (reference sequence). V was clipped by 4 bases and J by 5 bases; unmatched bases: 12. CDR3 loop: CASSWGTGRVEETQYF. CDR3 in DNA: TGTGCCAGCAGCTGGGGGACAGGCAGGGTGGAGGAGACCCAGTACTTC.

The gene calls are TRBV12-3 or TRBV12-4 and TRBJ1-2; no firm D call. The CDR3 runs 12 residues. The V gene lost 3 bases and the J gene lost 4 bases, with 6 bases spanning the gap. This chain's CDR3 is CASSFRGYGYTF. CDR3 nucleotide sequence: TGTGCCAGCAGTTTTCGGGGCTATGGCTACACCTTC.

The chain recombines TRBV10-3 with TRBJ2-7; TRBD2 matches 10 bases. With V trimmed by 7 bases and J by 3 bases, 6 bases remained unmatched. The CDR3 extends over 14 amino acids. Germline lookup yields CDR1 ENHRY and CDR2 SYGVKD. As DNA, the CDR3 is TGTGCCATCAACGCCGGGACTAGCGACTACGAGCAGTACTTC. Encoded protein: CAINAGTSDYEQYF.

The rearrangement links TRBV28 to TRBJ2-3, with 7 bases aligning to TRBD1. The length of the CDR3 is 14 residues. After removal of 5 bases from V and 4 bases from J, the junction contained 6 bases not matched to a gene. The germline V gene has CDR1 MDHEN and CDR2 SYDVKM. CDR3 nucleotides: TGTGCCAGCAGTCCTACAGGGGTGGCAGATACGCAGTATTTT. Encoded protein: CASSPTGVADTQYF.

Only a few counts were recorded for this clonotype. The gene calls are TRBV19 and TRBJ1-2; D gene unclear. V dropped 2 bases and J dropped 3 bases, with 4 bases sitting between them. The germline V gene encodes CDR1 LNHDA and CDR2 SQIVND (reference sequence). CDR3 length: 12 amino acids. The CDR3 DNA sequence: TGTGCCAGTAGTATATCCGACTATGGCTACACCTTC. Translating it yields CASSISDYGYTF.

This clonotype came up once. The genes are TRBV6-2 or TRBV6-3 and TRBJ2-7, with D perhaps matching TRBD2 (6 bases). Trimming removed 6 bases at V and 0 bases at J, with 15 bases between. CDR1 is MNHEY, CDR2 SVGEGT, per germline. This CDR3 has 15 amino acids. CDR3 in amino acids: CASRSLSGSSYEQYF. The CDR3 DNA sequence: TGTGCCAGCAGGTCACTCTCCGGGAGCTCCTACGAGCAGTACTTC.

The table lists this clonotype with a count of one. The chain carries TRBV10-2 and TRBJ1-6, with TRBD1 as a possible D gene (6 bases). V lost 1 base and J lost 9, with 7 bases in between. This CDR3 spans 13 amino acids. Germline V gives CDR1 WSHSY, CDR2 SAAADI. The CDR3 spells CASSELGGSPLHF. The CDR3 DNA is TGCGCCAGCAGTGAGTTAGGGGGTTCACCCCTCCACTTT.

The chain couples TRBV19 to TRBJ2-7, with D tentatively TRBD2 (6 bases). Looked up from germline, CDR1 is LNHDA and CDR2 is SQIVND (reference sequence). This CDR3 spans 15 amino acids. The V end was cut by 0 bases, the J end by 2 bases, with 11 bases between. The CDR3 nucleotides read TGTGCCAGTAGTATAGAACGCTGGGGGGCCTACGAGCAGTACTTC. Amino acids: CASSIERWGAYEQYF.